This T cell receptor beta chain was observed in a study of T cell repertoires in ileal Crohn's disease. Study observations and caveats: Compared with non-smokers, active smokers at surgery showed more clonal expansions. Clonality above 26.8% at surgery always came with endoscopic recurrence.

Per sample, roughly 530 nanograms of biopsy DNA were TCRB immunosequenced. The method was immunoSEQ multiplex PCR; TCRdb's version includes in-frame clones alone and lacks a portion of them. The sample yields roughly 28,000 clones, 80% to 90% seen once. Concerning this clone itself: The antigen remains undetermined.

The germline V gene encodes CDR1 LGHNA and CDR2 YNFKEQ. J gave up 8 bases and V 4 bases, and 6 bases lay outside the gene matches. The CDR3 sequence is 13 residues long. This rearrangement joins TRBV4-2 to TRBJ1-2, with 8 bases matching TRBD1. Sequencing input: ileal tissue. The receptor comes from an adult with Crohn's disease. In DNA form, the CDR3 reads TGTGCCAGCAGCCCCCAGGGGGCCGGAGGCTACACCTTC. Its protein product is CASSPQGAGGYTF.